The 12 T cell receptor beta chains presented below share a single source sample, sequenced in a study of shared clonotypes between healthy human individuals. Clones were read by immunoSEQ multiplex PCR, and TCRdb kept only the in-frame ones, dropping some. The sample contains about 1.5 million clones, 98% of which appear only once. Sequencing was carried out using naive CD4+ T cells sorted from blood. Noted subset: CD45RA+ positively selected. These receptor sequences come from a man aged 25-45 years in good health.

A note on this clone: Other nucleotide sequences in the sample specify the same CDR3. The chain is built from TRBV18 and TRBJ1-1; D is possibly TRBD1 (5 bases). Trimming left V 1 base short and J 5 bases short, with 8 bases between. This CDR3 is 13 amino acids long. Germline-derived CDR1 and CDR2 are KGHSH and LQKENI. CDR3 sequence: CASSPLEGTEAFF. In DNA, the CDR3 is TGTGCCAGCTCACCACTGGAGGGGACTGAAGCTTTCTTT.

The V gene is TRBV15, the J gene TRBJ2-7; D is perhaps TRBD1 or TRBD2 (5 bases each). Deletions cut 0 bases from V and 3 bases from J, with 18 bases between. Germline V gives CDR1 LNHNV, CDR2 YYDKDF (reference sequence). The CDR3 has 17 amino acids. The CDR3 protein is CATSRERPGRSFYEQYF. CDR3 DNA sequence: TGTGCCACCAGCAGAGAACGCCCGGGACGATCCTTCTACGAGCAGTACTTC.

With regard to this clone: In the same sample, other DNA sequences code for this CDR3. This sequence joins TRBV7-2 and TRBJ2-7; D unclear. The germline gives CDR1 SGHTA, CDR2 FQGNSA. The CDR3 is 12 amino acids. Trimming cost V 0 bases and J 2 bases, with 2 bases left between them. CDR3 in DNA: TGTGCCAGCAGCTTAGCTACCTACGAGCAGTACTTC. This translates into CASSLATYEQYF.

The rearrangement uses TRBV6-1 and TRBJ1-3, with 7 bases aligning to TRBD1. Unmatched junction bases numbered 6, after V lost 1 base and J lost 3 bases. This CDR3 is built from 16 residues. Germline-derived CDR1 and CDR2 are MNHNS and SASEGT. The CDR3 bases are TGTGCCAGCAGTGAAGGGGGAGGGGGCGGTGGAAACACCATATATTTT. Encoded protein: CASSEGGGGGGNTIYF.

The chain recombines TRBV5-1 with TRBJ2-1, with D possibly matching TRBD2 (5 bases). The CDR3 extends over 15 amino acids. The V end was cut by 2 bases, the J end by 3 bases, with 12 bases between. The V gene's germline CDR1 is SGHRS and CDR2 YFSETQ. The CDR3 loop reads CASSFSSPIYNEQFF. The CDR3 DNA follows: TGCGCCAGCAGCTTTTCTAGCCCTATCTACAATGAGCAGTTCTTC.

The CDR3 DNA reads TGTGCCAGCAGACGGACAGGGGCCACCGGGGAGCTGTTTTTT. As protein: CASRRTGATGELFF. This chain joins TRBV7-3 and TRBJ2-2; 9 nucleotides agree with TRBD1. Germline assignment: CDR1 SGHTA and CDR2 FQGTGA. J gave up 4 bases and V 6 bases, and 3 bases lay outside the gene matches. The CDR3 is 14 residues long. The full variable domain, with the rest looked up from reference TRBV7-3 and TRBJ2-2, is GAGVSQTPSNKVTEKGKYVELRCDPISGHTALYWYRQSLGQGPEFLIYFQGTGAADDSGLPNDRFFAVRPEGSVSTLKIQRTERGDSAVYLCASRRTGATGELFFGEGSRLTVL.

To note about this clone: This sample also contains other DNA sequences that code for the same CDR3. This chain links TRBV5-1 with TRBJ2-3, with 7 bases matching TRBD2. The CDR3 contains 14 residues. Per germline, CDR1 SGHRS and CDR2 YFSETQ. The J segment lost 6 bases and the V segment lost 0 bases, leaving 4 bases of the junction unmatched. The CDR3 sequence: CASSLGGSRDTQYF. The CDR3 DNA sequence: TGCGCCAGCAGCTTGGGCGGGAGTAGGGATACGCAGTATTTT.

This sequence joins TRBV10-3 and TRBJ2-5; D remains unclear. The V and J ends lost 6 bases and 1 base respectively, with 6 bases between them. There are 12 residues in the CDR3. From germline, CDR1 is ENHRY and CDR2 SYGVKD. The CDR3 reads CAISSLQETQYF. Written as DNA, the CDR3 is TGTGCCATCAGCTCCCTCCAAGAGACCCAGTACTTC.

This clone has just one count. The chain has TRBV7-3 and TRBJ2-6; D ambiguous. This CDR3 has 17 residues. Germline V gene data show CDR1 as SGHTA and CDR2 as FQGTGA. The germline V and J ends were trimmed by 5 bases and 0 bases, with 14 bases remaining between them. CDR3 nucleotide sequence: TGTGCCAGCAGCCCCCAGCGAGGCGGCTCTGGGGCCAACGTCCTGACTTTC. This encodes CASSPQRGGSGANVLTF.

This clone is a singleton in its sample. The chain carries TRBV7-9 and TRBJ2-1, with D perhaps matching TRBD1 (5 bases). Trimming took off 6 bases at V and 10 bases at J, with 10 bases between the two ends. Germline V gives CDR1 SEHNR, CDR2 FQNEAQ (reference sequence). The CDR3 spans 11 residues. The DNA of the CDR3 is TGTGCCAGCAGAAGGGGCAGGGAGCAGTTCTTC. It is translated as CASRRGREQFF.

The J gene is TRBJ2-7, the V gene TRBV6-6; perhaps TRBD1 as D (6 bases). This CDR3 has 14 amino acids. Trimming took off 8 bases at V and 6 bases at J, with 20 bases between the two ends. CDR1 is MNHNY and CDR2 is SVGAGI in the germline V gene (reference sequence). DNA for the CDR3: TGTGCCAGCCACTGGGACATCTCCGAACCCGAGCAGTACTTC. Translation: CASHWDISEPEQYF.

The rearrangement links TRBV11-1 to TRBJ2-7; D not resolved. CDR3 length: 15 residues. CDR1 is SGHAT and CDR2 is FQDESV in the germline V gene (reference sequence). V was shortened by 5 bases and J by 4 bases, with 18 bases between the two germline ends. CDR3 in amino acids: CASSRDGRTWYEQYF. In nucleotides, the CDR3 is TGTGCCAGCAGCCGCGACGGGCGTACCTGGTACGAGCAGTACTTC.